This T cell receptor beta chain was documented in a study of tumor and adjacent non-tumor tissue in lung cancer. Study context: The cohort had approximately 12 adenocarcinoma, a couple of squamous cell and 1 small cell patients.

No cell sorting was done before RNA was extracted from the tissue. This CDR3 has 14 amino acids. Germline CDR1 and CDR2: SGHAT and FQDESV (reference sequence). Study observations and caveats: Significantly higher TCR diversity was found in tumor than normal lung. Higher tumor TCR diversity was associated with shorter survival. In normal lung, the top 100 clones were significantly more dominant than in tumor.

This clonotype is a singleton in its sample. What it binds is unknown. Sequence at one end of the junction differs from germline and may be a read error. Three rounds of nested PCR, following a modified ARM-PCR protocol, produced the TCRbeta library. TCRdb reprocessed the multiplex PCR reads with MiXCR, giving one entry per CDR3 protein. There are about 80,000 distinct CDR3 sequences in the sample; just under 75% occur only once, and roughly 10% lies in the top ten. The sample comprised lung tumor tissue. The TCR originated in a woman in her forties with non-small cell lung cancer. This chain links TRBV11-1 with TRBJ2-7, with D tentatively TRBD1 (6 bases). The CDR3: CASGVQGGVYKQYF. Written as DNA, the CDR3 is TGTGCCAGCGGTGTACAGGGCGGAGTGTACAAGCAATACTTC.